This T cell receptor (beta chain) emerged from a study of monozygotic twins with inflammatory bowel disease. CDR3 length: 15 amino acids. CDR1 and CDR2 (germline): KGHSH, LQKENI. TCRdb processed the 5' RACE reads again and assigns one entry to each CDR3 protein, with no DNA. This sample's table has approximately 200,000 distinct CDR3 sequences. Sample: blood. This receptor was obtained from a human donor with ulcerative colitis or Crohn's disease, or a healthy co-twin of an affected twin (not recorded which). The chain has TRBV18 and TRBJ1-1; no DNA is available, so the TRBD1 call from TCRdb remains unchecked. The CDR3 sequence: CASSPSRGRNTEAFF. Based on the CDR3 plus reference TRBV18 and TRBJ1-1, the full variable domain is NAGVMQNPRHLVRRRGQEARLRCSPMKGHSHVYWYRQLPEEGLKFMVYLQKENIIDESGMPKERFSAEFPKEGPSILRIQQVVRGDSAAYFCASSPSRGRNTEAFFGQGTRLTVV.